This TCR beta chain originates from a study of OX40 agonist ivuxolimab in advanced cancers. CDR1 is MNHEY, CDR2 SMNVEV, per germline (reference sequence). V lost 4 bases and J lost 6, with 16 bases in between. CDR3 length: 15 residues. Generated by immunoSEQ multiplex PCR, the TCRdb table keeps only in-frame clones and is missing some. The sample yields over 55,000 clones, over 90% seen once. This clonotype originated in an adult with an advanced solid tumor such as melanoma, head and neck, liver or kidney cancer. Sequencing used CD4+ or CD8+ T cells sorted from blood, obtained in a trial of the OX40 agonist ivuxolimab. The gene calls are TRBV27 and TRBJ2-1; D gene unclear. The CDR3 DNA reads TGTGCCAGCAGTTACGGGCCTTTTCGAACCAATGAGCAGTTCTTC. Protein sequence: CASSYGPFRTNEQFF.